A single sample is the source of the 30 T cell receptor beta chains below, sequenced in a study of blood T cell repertoires in COVID-19. Clones were read by immunoSEQ multiplex PCR, and TCRdb kept only the in-frame ones, dropping some. The repertoire holds about 88,000 clones, roughly nine tenths seen once, with more than 4.5% in the top ten. Specimen: peripheral blood. All receptors derive from a woman aged 80 or older with active COVID-19.

V is TRBV11-3 and J is TRBJ1-2; 8 positions match TRBD1. CDR3 length: 18 amino acids. Germline V gene sequence: CDR1 SGHNT, CDR2 YENEEA. Losses at the gene ends were 0 bases for V and 2 bases for J; bases not matched to a gene: 11. This CDR3 reads CASSLDPLPGQENYGYTF. The CDR3 DNA reads TGTGCCAGCAGCTTAGACCCATTACCGGGACAGGAGAACTATGGCTACACCTTC.

The rearrangement uses TRBV7-8 and TRBJ2-3; 13 positions match TRBD2. CDR3 length: 19 residues. CDR1 and CDR2 from the germline V gene are SGHVS and FQNEAQ. The ends lost 5 bases at V and 6 bases at J; junction bases unmatched: 17. CDR3 nucleotides: TGTGCCAGCAGCCGATTTTCCGGGACTAGCGGGATTTTAGGGGATACGCAGTATTTT. It translates to CASSRFSGTSGILGDTQYF.

V and J are TRBV7-2 and TRBJ1-2; 9 bases agree with TRBD1. The germline gives CDR1 SGHTA, CDR2 FQGNSA. The J segment lost 5 bases and the V segment lost 6 bases, leaving 7 bases of the junction unmatched. The CDR3 runs 14 residues. The CDR3 loop reads CASSSGQGLYGYTF. CDR3 sequence (DNA): TGTGCCAGCAGTTCGGGACAGGGCCTTTATGGCTACACCTTC.

This chain uses TRBV5-5 with TRBJ1-2; D perhaps matches TRBD1 (5 bases). CDR3 size: 14 residues. The V and J ends lost 4 bases and 4 bases respectively, with 14 bases between them. The germline gives CDR1 SGHKS, CDR2 YYEKEE (reference sequence). The CDR3 reads CASSLEGKLYGYTF. For the CDR3, the DNA is TGTGCCAGCAGCCTGGAGGGGAAACTCTATGGCTACACCTTC.

This clone was detected a few times. The chain joins TRBV6-6 to TRBJ2-1; 10 nucleotides align to TRBD2. The CDR3 runs 17 residues. Germline-derived CDR1 and CDR2 are MNHNY and SVGAGI (reference sequence). Germline trimming cut 5 bases from V and 0 bases from J; bases unmatched to any gene: 7. CDR3 loop: CASSPRTSGSSYNEQFF. CDR3 DNA: TGTGCCAGCAGTCCAAGGACTAGCGGTAGCTCCTACAATGAGCAGTTCTTC.

The V call is TRBV9, the J call TRBJ1-4; D not resolved. V lost 2 bases, J lost 10 bases, and 15 bases lay in between. CDR1 is SGDLS and CDR2 is YYNGEE in the germline V gene. This CDR3 has 14 residues. CDR3 nucleotides: TGTGCCAGCAGCGTTTACCCCGAGGGAGGAAAACTGTTTTTT. Residues: CASSVYPEGGKLFF.

This CDR3 reads CASSLVGVETEAFF. For the CDR3, the DNA is TGTGCCAGCAGCTTAGTAGGGGTGGAGACTGAAGCTTTCTTT. The gene calls are TRBV11-2 and TRBJ1-1; TRBD1 is a possible D gene (5 bases). V lost 1 base to trimming and J lost 5 bases, with 11 bases between them. CDR1 and CDR2 (germline): SGHAT, FQNNGV. This CDR3 is 14 amino acids long.

This clone has more than one count but fewer than ten. J is TRBJ2-3 and V is TRBV7-2; 7 bases align to TRBD2. The J segment lost 5 bases and the V segment lost 3 bases, leaving 8 bases of the junction unmatched. CDR1 is SGHTA, CDR2 FQGNSA, per germline. The CDR3 is 15 amino acids. CDR3 in amino acids: CASSFVREVGDTQYF. CDR3 DNA sequence: TGTGCCAGCAGCTTCGTTCGGGAGGTAGGAGATACGCAGTATTTT. The entire variable domain, with the rest obtained from reference TRBV7-2 and TRBJ2-3, is as follows: GAGVSQSPSNKVTEKGKDVELRCDPISGHTALYWYRQSLGQGLEFLIYFQGNSAPDKSGLPSDRFSAERTGGSVSTLTIQRTQQEDSAVYLCASSFVREVGDTQYFGPGTRLTVL.

The rearrangement joins TRBV7-9 to TRBJ2-3, with a possible D match to TRBD1 (5 bases). Germline V gives CDR1 SEHNR, CDR2 FQNEAQ (reference sequence). This CDR3 spans 15 amino acids. V lost 2 bases and J 4 bases, leaving 13 bases between the germline ends. This CDR3 reads CASSLPGFGADTQYF. CDR3 DNA sequence: TGTGCCAGCAGCTTACCAGGGTTCGGCGCAGATACGCAGTATTTT.

The V gene is TRBV11-3, the J gene TRBJ2-5, with D perhaps TRBD2 (5 bases). The CDR3 consists of 16 residues. Per the germline V gene, CDR1 is SGHNT and CDR2 is YENEEA. Deletions cut 2 bases from V and 5 bases from J, with 18 bases between. The CDR3 DNA follows: TGTGCCAGCAGCTTATTCGGGTCCCGGCGAGGGGAGACCCAGTACTTC. Translation gives CASSLFGSRRGETQYF.

This clone was picked up one time. The chain couples TRBV15 to TRBJ2-1; 10 positions agree with TRBD1. CDR1 and CDR2 (germline): LNHNV, YYDKDF (reference sequence). The CDR3 runs 15 residues. V gave up 1 base and J gave up 8 bases; unmatched junction bases: 5. The CDR3 DNA reads as TGTGCCACCAGCAGAGGACAGGGGGCGGGGGATGAGCAGTTCTTC. Protein sequence: CATSRGQGAGDEQFF.

The J gene is TRBJ2-3, the V gene TRBV7-9; D is unclear. The V gene's germline CDR1 is SEHNR and CDR2 FQNEAQ (reference sequence). V was clipped by 1 base and J by 2 bases, with 16 bases between them. This CDR3 is built from 17 residues. The CDR3 DNA reads as TGTGCCAGCAGCTTAGACGTCCCGAGAAAAACCACAGATACGCAGTATTTT. It yields the protein CASSLDVPRKTTDTQYF.

V and J are TRBV9 and TRBJ1-2, with a weak D call TRBD1 (5 bases). V was pared by 2 bases and J by 8 bases, with 13 bases between. The CDR3 totals 13 residues. The germline gives CDR1 SGDLS, CDR2 YYNGEE. The CDR3 is CASSVGGVGGYTF. The CDR3 nucleotides read TGTGCCAGCAGCGTTGGGGGGGTAGGCGGCTACACCTTC.

The chain couples TRBV7-2 to TRBJ1-5; D is possibly TRBD1 (6 bases). V lost 2 bases, J lost 4 bases, and 12 bases lay in between. The CDR3 covers 15 residues. Germline lookup yields CDR1 SGHTA and CDR2 FQGNSA. CDR3 amino acids: CASSLYQGKNQPQHF. CDR3 nucleotide sequence: TGTGCCAGCAGCTTATACCAGGGGAAGAATCAGCCCCAGCATTTT.

The chain combines TRBV30 with TRBJ1-4, with 7 bases that match TRBD1. J gave up 3 bases and V 0 bases, and 4 bases lay outside the gene matches. The V gene's germline CDR1 is GTSNPN and CDR2 SVGIG (reference sequence). The CDR3 loop spans 15 amino acids. The CDR3 sequence is CAWSVPGQSNEKLFF. In DNA, the CDR3 is TGTGCCTGGAGTGTTCCGGGACAGTCTAATGAAAAACTGTTTTTT. Full variable domain (remainder filled in from reference TRBV30 and TRBJ1-4): SQTIHQWPATLVQPVGSPLSLECTVEGTSNPNLYWYRQAAGRGLQLLFYSVGIGQISSEVPQNLSASRPQDRQFILSSKKLLLSDSGFYLCAWSVPGQSNEKLFFGSGTQLSVL.

The V call is TRBV19, the J call TRBJ1-2, with TRBD1 matching 9 bases. The CDR3 is 15 residues long. J was trimmed by 5 bases and V by 5 bases; bases with no gene match: 9. CDR1 is LNHDA, CDR2 SQIVND, per germline (reference sequence). CDR3 bases: TGTGCCAGTAGTCTCTCCGGACAGGGGAGTTATGGCTACACCTTC. It specifies CASSLSGQGSYGYTF.

The chain links TRBV7-2 to TRBJ2-7; TRBD1 is a possible D gene (6 bases). The CDR3 contains 14 residues. Looked up from germline, CDR1 is SGHTA and CDR2 is FQGNSA. V dropped 4 bases and J dropped 2 bases, with 12 bases sitting between them. CDR3 amino acids: CASSWTASTYEQYF. As DNA, the CDR3 is TGTGCCAGCAGCTGGACAGCCAGCACCTACGAGCAGTACTTC.

This sequence joins TRBV18 and TRBJ2-7; D is possibly TRBD1 (6 bases). V was shortened by 4 bases and J by 7 bases, with 11 bases between the two germline ends. This CDR3 spans 12 amino acids. From germline, CDR1 is KGHSH and CDR2 LQKENI. CDR3 DNA sequence: TGTGCCAGCTCACGGACCGGGACAGAGCAGTACTTC. Its translation is CASSRTGTEQYF.

This chain joins TRBV11-2 and TRBJ2-7; TRBD1 matches 7 bases. CDR3 length equals 13 residues. J lost 3 bases, V lost 3 bases, and 2 bases had no gene match. CDR1 and CDR2 from the germline V gene are SGHAT and FQNNGV. Here the CDR3 reads CASSFGTDYEQYF. CDR3 in DNA: TGTGCCAGCAGCTTTGGGACAGACTACGAGCAGTACTTC.

The chain recombines TRBV6-4 with TRBJ1-1, with 7 bases matching TRBD1. The J segment lost 0 bases and the V segment lost 5 bases, leaving 6 bases of the junction unmatched. Germline V gene sequence: CDR1 MRHNA, CDR2 SNTAGT. This CDR3 contains 15 residues. This chain's CDR3 is CASSPPGQMNTEAFF. The CDR3 DNA follows: TGTGCCAGCAGTCCCCCGGGACAGATGAACACTGAAGCTTTCTTT.

Concerning this clone: This CDR3 is also generated by other DNA sequences in the sample. The rearrangement links TRBV29-1 to TRBJ2-7; tentative D call: TRBD2 (5 bases). The CDR3 consists of 13 residues. V was cut by 2 bases and J by 3 bases, with 11 bases left in between. Germline V gene data show CDR1 as SQVTM and CDR2 as ANQGSEA. CDR3 in amino acids: CSVERLGGYEQYF. The CDR3 DNA reads as TGCAGCGTTGAACGTCTAGGAGGCTACGAGCAGTACTTC.

V and J are TRBV7-8 and TRBJ2-1; 14 nucleotides align to TRBD2. This CDR3 contains 17 residues. Germline V lookup: CDR1 SGHVS, CDR2 FQNEAQ. V lost 5 bases to trimming and J lost 6 bases; unmatched junction nucleotides: 9. CDR3 coding DNA: TGTGCCAGCAGCCCTAACCAGGGACTAGCGGGAGCCAATGAGCAGTTCTTC. Its protein product is CASSPNQGLAGANEQFF.

The genes are TRBV7-3 and TRBJ1-2; 7 bases fit TRBD1. The CDR3 runs 15 residues. The J segment lost 3 bases and the V segment lost 5 bases, leaving 9 bases of the junction unmatched. The V gene's germline CDR1 is SGHTA and CDR2 FQGTGA. This CDR3 reads CASSPNGRGDYGYTF. The CDR3 bases are TGTGCCAGCAGCCCAAACGGCAGGGGGGACTATGGCTACACCTTC.

V is TRBV24-1 and J is TRBJ2-7, with 12 nucleotides matching TRBD1. The V gene's germline CDR1 is KGHDR and CDR2 SFDVKD. The length of the CDR3 is 15 residues. V dropped 4 bases and J dropped 7; count of bases not matched to a gene: 7. CDR3 region: CATSDPGQGAGEQYF. The DNA for the CDR3 is TGTGCCACCAGTGACCCGGGACAGGGGGCGGGAGAGCAGTACTTC.

The chain has TRBV11-3 and TRBJ2-1, with 10 positions matching TRBD2. Germline V gives CDR1 SGHNT, CDR2 YENEEA. The length of the CDR3 is 17 residues. V lost 4 bases, J lost 6 bases, and 12 bases stayed unmatched. CDR3: CASSSSTGGLAFNEQFF. The CDR3 bases are TGTGCCAGCAGCTCTAGTACAGGGGGACTAGCGTTCAATGAGCAGTTCTTC. The full variable domain, in which reference TRBV11-3 and TRBJ2-1 provide the parts outside the CDR3, is EAGVVQSPRYKIIEKKQPVAFWCNPISGHNTLYWYLQNLGQGPELLIRYENEEAVDDSQLPKDRFSAERLKGVDSTLKIQPAELGDSAVYLCASSSSTGGLAFNEQFFGPGTRLTVL.

This chain links TRBV6-2 or TRBV6-3 with TRBJ2-3; 13 nucleotides line up with TRBD2. The V and J ends lost 6 bases and 3 bases, in that order; junction bases with no gene match: 15. The CDR3 has 19 residues. CDR1 and CDR2 (germline): MNHEY, SVGEGT. This chain's CDR3 is CASSPGTSGIWSLTDTQYF. DNA for the CDR3: TGTGCCAGCAGCCCCGGGACTAGCGGGATATGGTCGTTGACAGATACGCAGTATTTT.

The chain is built from TRBV4-3 and TRBJ2-2; 7 bases map to TRBD1. Germline CDR1 reads LGHNA; CDR2 reads YSLEER. V was pared by 4 bases and J by 4 bases, with 12 bases of the junction left unmatched. The CDR3 runs to 17 residues. The CDR3 loop is CASSLSDRVGPTGELFF. The CDR3 DNA is TGCGCCAGCAGCCTGTCCGACAGGGTAGGGCCCACCGGGGAGCTGTTTTTT.

This chain uses TRBV5-4 with TRBJ2-7, with 13 nucleotides matching TRBD2. CDR3 size: 16 residues. Germline V CDR1 and CDR2: SGHNT, YYREEE (reference sequence). Losses at the gene ends were 3 bases for V and 5 bases for J; bases not matched to a gene: 8. CDR3 coding DNA: TGTGCCAGCAGCTCGACGGGACTAGCGGGACCCCACGAGCAGTACTTC. Amino acid sequence: CASSSTGLAGPHEQYF.

The chain links TRBV6-5 to TRBJ2-2, with TRBD2 matching over 11 bases. The CDR3 spans 14 residues. Germline V gene sequence: CDR1 MNHEY, CDR2 SVGAGI. V trimming: 7 bases; J trimming: 5 bases; junction bases outside the gene matches: 3. In nucleotides, the CDR3 is TGTGCCAGCAATCGACTAGCGGGGACCGGGGAGCTGTTTTTT. This translates into CASNRLAGTGELFF.

The chain carries TRBV29-1 and TRBJ2-1; 10 bases agree with TRBD2. This CDR3 spans 14 amino acids. Germline V gene data show CDR1 as SQVTM and CDR2 as ANQGSEA. V lost 1 base and J lost 8; bases outside the gene matches: 5. CDR3 in amino acids: CSVEGASGSYEQFF. In DNA form, the CDR3 reads TGCAGCGTTGAAGGGGCTAGCGGGAGTTATGAGCAGTTCTTC.